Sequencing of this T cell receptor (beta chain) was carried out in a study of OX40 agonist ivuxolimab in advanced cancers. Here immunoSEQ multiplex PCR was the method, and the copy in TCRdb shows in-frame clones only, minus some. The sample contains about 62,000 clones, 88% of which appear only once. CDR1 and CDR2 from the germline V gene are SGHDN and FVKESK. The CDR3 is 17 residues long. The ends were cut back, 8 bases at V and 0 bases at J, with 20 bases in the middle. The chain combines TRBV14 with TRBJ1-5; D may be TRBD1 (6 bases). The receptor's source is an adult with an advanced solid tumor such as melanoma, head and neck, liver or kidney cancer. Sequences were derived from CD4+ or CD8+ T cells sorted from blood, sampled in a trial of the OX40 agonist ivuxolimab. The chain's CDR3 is CASRTSGQTNSNQPQHF. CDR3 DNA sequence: TGTGCCAGCCGCACGTCCGGACAGACAAATAGCAATCAGCCCCAGCATTTT.